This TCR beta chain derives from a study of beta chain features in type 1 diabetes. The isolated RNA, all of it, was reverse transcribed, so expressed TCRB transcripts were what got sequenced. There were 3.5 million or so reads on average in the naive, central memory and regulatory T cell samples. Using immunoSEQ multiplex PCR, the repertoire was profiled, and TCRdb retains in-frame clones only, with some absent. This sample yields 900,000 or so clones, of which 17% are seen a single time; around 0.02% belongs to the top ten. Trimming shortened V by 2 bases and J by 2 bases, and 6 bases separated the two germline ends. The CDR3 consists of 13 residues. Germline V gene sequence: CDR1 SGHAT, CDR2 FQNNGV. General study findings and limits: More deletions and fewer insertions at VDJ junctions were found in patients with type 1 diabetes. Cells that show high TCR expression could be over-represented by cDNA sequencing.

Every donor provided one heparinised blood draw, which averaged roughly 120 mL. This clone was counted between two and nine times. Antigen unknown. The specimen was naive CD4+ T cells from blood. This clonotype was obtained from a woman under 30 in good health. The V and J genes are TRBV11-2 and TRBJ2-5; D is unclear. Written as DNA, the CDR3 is TGTGCCAGCAGCTTATTAGAGCAAGAGACCCAGTACTTC. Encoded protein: CASSLLEQETQYF.